A single sample gave rise to the 3 T cell receptor beta chains below, sequenced in a study of Graves' ophthalmopathy and Graves' hyperthyroidism (dated by TCRdb to the late 2010s). Sequencing was performed on an Illumina HiSeq 2000. For repertoire sequencing, TCR beta CDR3 regions were amplified from RNA transcripts. HTBI primers and the Qiagen OneStep RT-PCR kit were used in a first-round RT-PCR, which was followed by a second-round multiplex PCR, size selection and purification. The public reads were reprocessed in TCRdb via fastp at Q25 and MiXCR, keeping in-frame beta chains. Rows are unified per CDR3 protein, each entry keeping the most common DNA and genes. Present in this sample are fewer than 350,000 distinct CDR3 sequences, roughly 15% of which were seen just once. Around an eighth of the sample rests with the top ten. The sequenced material came from peripheral blood. The receptors stem from an adult man with Graves' ophthalmopathy.

The CDR3 coding sequence is TGCGCCAGCAGCACAGCAGGGGACTATGGCTACACCTTC. It yields the protein CASSTAGDYGYTF. This chain uses TRBV5-1 with TRBJ1-2; TRBD1 might be the D (6 bases). CDR3 length: 13 amino acids. Deletions cut 4 bases from V and 3 bases from J, with 10 bases between. Germline V CDR1 and CDR2: SGHRS, YFSETQ.

The genes are TRBV15 and TRBJ1-1, with TRBD1 identical over 8 bases. Germline V lookup: CDR1 LNHNV, CDR2 YYDKDF (reference sequence). The CDR3 contains 14 residues. V was clipped by 5 bases and J by 1 base; unmatched bases: 3. As DNA, the CDR3 is TGTGCCACCAGCGTTACAGGGGGGAACACTGAAGCTTTCTTT. As protein: CATSVTGGNTEAFF.

The chain links TRBV20-1 to TRBJ2-7; TRBD2 matches at 15 bases. The CDR3 consists of 15 residues. With 6 bases clipped from V and 6 bases from J, the junction kept 9 bases outside the gene matches. Germline assignment: CDR1 DFQATT and CDR2 SNEGSKA (reference sequence). CDR3 nucleotide sequence: TGCAGTGCGACTCCGGGACTAGCGGGAGGCAGCGAGCAGTACGTC. Translation gives CSATPGLAGGSEQYV.